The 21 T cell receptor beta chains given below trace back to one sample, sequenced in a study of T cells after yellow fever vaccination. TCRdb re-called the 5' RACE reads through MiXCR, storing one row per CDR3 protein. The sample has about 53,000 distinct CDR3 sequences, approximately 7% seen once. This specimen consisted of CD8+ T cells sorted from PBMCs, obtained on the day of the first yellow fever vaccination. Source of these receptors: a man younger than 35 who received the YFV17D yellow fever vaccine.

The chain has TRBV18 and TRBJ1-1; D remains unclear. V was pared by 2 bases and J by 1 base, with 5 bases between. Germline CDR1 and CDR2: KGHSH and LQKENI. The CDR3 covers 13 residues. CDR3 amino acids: CASSPWRNTEAFF. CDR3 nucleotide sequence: TGTGCCAGCTCACCATGGAGGAACACTGAAGCTTTCTTT.

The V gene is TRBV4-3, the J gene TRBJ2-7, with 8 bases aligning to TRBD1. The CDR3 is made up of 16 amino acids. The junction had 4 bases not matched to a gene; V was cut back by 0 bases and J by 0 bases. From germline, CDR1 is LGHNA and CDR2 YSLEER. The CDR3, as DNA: TGCGCCAGCAGCCAAGACACAGGGGGTTACTCCTACGAGCAGTACTTC. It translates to CASSQDTGGYSYEQYF.

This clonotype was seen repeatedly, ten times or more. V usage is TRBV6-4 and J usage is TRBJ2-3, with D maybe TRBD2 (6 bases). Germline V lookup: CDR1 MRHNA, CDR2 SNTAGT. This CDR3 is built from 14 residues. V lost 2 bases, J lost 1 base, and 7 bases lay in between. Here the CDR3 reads CASSDGEGTDTQYF. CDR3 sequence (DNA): TGTGCCAGCAGTGACGGGGAGGGCACAGATACGCAGTATTTT.

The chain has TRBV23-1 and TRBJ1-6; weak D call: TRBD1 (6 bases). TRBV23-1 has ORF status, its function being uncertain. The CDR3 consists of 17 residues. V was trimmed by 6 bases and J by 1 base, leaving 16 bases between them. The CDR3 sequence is CASSIIRTGSYNSPLHF. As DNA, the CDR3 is TGCGCCAGCAGCATTATTCGAACAGGGTCCTATAATTCACCCCTCCACTTT.

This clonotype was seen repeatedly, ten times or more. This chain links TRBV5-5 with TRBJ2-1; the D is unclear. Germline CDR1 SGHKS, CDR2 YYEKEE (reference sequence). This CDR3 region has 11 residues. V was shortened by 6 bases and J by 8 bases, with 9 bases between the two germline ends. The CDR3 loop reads CASTTGYEQFF. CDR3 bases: TGTGCCAGCACCACGGGCTATGAGCAGTTCTTC.

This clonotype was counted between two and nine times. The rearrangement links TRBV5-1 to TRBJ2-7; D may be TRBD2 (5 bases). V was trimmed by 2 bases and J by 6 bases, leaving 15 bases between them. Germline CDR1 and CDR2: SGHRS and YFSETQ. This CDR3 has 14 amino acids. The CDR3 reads CASSFSVPRGEQYF. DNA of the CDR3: TGCGCCAGCAGCTTTTCGGTTCCTCGGGGCGAGCAGTACTTC.

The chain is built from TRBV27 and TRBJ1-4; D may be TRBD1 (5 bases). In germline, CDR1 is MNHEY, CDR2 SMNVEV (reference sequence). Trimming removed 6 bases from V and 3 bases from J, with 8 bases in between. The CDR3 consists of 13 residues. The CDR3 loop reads CASRRGSNEKLFF. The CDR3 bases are TGTGCCAGCAGACGGGGCTCTAATGAAAAACTGTTTTTT. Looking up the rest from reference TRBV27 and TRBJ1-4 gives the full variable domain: EAQVTQNPRYLITVTGKKLTVTCSQNMNHEYMSWYRQDPGLGLRQIYYSMNVEVTDKGDVPEGYKVSRKEKRNFPLILESPSPNQTSLYFCASRRGSNEKLFFGSGTQLSVL.

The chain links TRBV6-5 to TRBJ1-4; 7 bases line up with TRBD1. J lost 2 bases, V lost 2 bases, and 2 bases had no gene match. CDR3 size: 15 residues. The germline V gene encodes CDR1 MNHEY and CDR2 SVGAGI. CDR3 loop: CASSYRDSTNEKLFF. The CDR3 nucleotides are TGTGCCAGCAGTTACCGGGACAGCACTAATGAAAAACTGTTTTTT.

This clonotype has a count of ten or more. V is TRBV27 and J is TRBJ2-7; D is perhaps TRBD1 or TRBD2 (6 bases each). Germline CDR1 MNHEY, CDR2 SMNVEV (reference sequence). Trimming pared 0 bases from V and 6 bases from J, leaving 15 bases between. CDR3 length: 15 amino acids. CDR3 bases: TGTGCCAGCAGTTTATCGGCCGGGGGCTCCCTCGAGCAGTACGTC. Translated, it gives CASSLSAGGSLEQYV.

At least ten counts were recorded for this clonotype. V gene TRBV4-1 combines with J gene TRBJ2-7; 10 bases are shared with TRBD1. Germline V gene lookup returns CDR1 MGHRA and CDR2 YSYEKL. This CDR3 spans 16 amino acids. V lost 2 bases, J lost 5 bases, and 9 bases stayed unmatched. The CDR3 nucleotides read TGCGCCAGCAGCCAATTTGTCCGGGACAGGGGAGACGAGCAGTACTTC. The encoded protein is CASSQFVRDRGDEQYF.

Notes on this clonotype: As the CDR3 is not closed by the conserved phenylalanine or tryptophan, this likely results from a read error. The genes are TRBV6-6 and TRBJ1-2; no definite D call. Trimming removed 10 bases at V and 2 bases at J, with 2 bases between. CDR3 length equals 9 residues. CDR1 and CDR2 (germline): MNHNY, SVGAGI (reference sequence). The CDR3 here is CATNYGYTS. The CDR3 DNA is TGTGCCACCAACTATGGCTACACCTCC.

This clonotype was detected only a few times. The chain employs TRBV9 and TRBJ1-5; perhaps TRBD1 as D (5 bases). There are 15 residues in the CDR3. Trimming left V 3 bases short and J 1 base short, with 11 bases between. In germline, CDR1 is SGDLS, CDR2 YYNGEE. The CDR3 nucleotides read TGTGCCAGCAGCGCTTGGGACGGGAGCAATCAGCCCCAGCATTTT. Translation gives CASSAWDGSNQPQHF.

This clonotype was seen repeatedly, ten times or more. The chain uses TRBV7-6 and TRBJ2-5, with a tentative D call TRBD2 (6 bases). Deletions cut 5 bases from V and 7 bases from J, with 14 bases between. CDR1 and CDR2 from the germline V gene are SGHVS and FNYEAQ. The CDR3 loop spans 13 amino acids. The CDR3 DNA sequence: TGTGCCAGCAGCCCCGAGGTGGGGGGGACCCAGTACTTC. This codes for CASSPEVGGTQYF. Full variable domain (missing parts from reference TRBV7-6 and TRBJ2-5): GAGVSQSPRYKVTKRGQDVALRCDPISGHVSLYWYRQALGQGPEFLTYFNYEAQQDKSGLPNDRFSAERPEGSISTLTIQRTEQRDSAMYRCASSPEVGGTQYFGPGTRLLVL.

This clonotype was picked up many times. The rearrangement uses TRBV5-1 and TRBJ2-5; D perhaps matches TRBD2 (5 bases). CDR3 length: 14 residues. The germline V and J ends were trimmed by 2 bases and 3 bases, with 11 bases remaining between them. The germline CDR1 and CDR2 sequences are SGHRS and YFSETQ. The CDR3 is CASSFGGREETQYF. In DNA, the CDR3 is TGCGCCAGCAGCTTTGGAGGAAGGGAAGAGACCCAGTACTTC.

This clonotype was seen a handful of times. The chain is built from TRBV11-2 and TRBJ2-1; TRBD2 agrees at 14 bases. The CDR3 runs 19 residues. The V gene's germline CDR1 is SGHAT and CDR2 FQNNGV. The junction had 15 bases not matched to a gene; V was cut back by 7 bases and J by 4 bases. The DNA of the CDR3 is TGTGCCAGCACCAAGCCGGGACTAGCGGGGGTTTCCCCTTACAATGAGCAGTTCTTC. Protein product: CASTKPGLAGVSPYNEQFF.

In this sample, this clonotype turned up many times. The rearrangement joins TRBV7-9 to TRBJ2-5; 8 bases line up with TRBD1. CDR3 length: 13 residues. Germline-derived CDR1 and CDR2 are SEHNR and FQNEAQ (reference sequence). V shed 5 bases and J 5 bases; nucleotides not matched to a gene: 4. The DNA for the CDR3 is TGTGCCAGCAGCCGGACAGGGAAGGAGACCCAGTACTTC. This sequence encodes CASSRTGKETQYF.

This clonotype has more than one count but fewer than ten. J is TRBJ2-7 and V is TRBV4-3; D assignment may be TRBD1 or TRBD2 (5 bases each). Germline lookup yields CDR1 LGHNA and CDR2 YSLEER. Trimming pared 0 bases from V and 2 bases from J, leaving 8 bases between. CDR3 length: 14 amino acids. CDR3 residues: CASSQDWGPYEQYF. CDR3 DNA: TGCGCCAGCAGCCAAGACTGGGGACCCTACGAGCAGTACTTC.

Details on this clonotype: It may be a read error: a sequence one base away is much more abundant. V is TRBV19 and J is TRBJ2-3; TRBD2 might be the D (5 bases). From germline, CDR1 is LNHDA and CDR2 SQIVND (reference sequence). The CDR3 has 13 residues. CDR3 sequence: CAIRASSKDTQYF. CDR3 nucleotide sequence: TGTGCCATAAGGGCATCTAGCAAAGATACGCAGTATTTT.

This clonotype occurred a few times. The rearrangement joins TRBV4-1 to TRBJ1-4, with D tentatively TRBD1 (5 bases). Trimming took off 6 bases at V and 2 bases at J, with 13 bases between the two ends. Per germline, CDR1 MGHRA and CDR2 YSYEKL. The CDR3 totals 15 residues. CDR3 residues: CASRDVGDTNEKLFF. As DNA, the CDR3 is TGCGCCAGCAGGGACGTGGGGGACACTAATGAAAAACTGTTTTTT.

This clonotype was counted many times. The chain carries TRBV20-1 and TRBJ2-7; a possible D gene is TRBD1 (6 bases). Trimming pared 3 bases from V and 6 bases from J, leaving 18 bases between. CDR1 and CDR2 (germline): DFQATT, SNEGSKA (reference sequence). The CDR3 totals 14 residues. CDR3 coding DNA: TGCAGTGCTAGCTGGTGGGGGCATGTCCCCGAGCAGTACGTC. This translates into CSASWWGHVPEQYV.

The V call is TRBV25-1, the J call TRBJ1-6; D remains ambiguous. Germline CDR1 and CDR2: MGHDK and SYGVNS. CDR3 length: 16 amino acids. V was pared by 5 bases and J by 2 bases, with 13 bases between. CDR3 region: CASSRGESTYNSPLHF. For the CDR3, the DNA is TGTGCCAGCAGTCGCGGGGAATCCACCTATAATTCACCCCTCCACTTT.